This T cell receptor (beta chain) was identified in a study of cytomegalovirus exposure and HLA in healthy donors. Generated by immunoSEQ multiplex PCR, the TCRdb table keeps only in-frame clones and is missing some. The table records approximately 71,000 clones, roughly nine tenths of them present only once. Germline V gene lookup returns CDR1 LNHNV and CDR2 YYDKDF (reference sequence). The CDR3 runs to 14 residues. Trimming removed 5 bases from V and 0 bases from J, with 10 bases in between. The sample taken for sequencing was PBMCs. This sequence originates from a man between 18 and 35 years old in good health and CMV-seronegative. The J gene is TRBJ1-1, the V gene TRBV15, with a possible D match to TRBD1 (6 bases). DNA for the CDR3: TGTGCCACCAGCTTTAGGGGGATGAACACTGAAGCTTTCTTT. It yields the protein CATSFRGMNTEAFF.